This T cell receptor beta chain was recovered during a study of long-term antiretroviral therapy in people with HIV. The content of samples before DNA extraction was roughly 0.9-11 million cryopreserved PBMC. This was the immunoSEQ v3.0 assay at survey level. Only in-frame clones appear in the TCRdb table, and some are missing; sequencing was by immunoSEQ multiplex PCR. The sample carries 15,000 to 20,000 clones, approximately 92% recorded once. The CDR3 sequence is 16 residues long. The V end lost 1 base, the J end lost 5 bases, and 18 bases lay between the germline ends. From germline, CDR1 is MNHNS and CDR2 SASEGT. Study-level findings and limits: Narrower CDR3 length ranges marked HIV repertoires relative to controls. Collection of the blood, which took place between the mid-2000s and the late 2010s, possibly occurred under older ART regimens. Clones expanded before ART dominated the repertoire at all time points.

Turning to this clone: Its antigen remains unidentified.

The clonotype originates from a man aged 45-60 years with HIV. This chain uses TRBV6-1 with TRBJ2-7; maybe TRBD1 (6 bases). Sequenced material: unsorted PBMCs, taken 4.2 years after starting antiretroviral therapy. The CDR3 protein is CASSEGWGHPSNEQYF. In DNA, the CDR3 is TGTGCCAGCAGTGAAGGTTGGGGACACCCCTCGAACGAGCAGTACTTC.